The rows below give T cell receptor beta chains drawn from one sample of a study of blood T cell repertoires in COVID-19. Using immunoSEQ multiplex PCR, the repertoire was profiled, and TCRdb retains in-frame clones only, with some absent. Altogether fewer than 50,000 clones are present, over 65% being singletons, with the ten largest covering 50% to 75%. Material: peripheral blood. The receptors originated from a man of 80 years or more with acute or convalescent COVID-19. Both conserved end residues are part of each CDR3. The D gene is left open where the match is weak. Clone size is stated in some rows and not others, as once, few, many or a class when expanded.

d_call j_call clone_size v_call cdr3_aa cdr3_nt
NA TRBJ1-4 NA TRBV28 CASSSIRGGEKLFF TGTGCCAGCAGTTCTATCCGAGGGGGTGAAAAACTGTTTTTT
TRBD1 TRBJ2-2 few TRBV2 CASSSDRTNTGELFF TGTGCCAGCAGTTCGGACAGGACGAACACCGGGGAGCTGTTTTTT
NA TRBJ2-1 NA TRBV10-3 CAISDRVYNEQFF TGTGCCATCAGTGACAGGGTTTACAATGAGCAGTTCTTC
TRBD1 TRBJ1-1 once TRBV6-5 CASSYSRTGITEAFF TGTGCCAGCAGTTACTCCCGGACAGGGATCACTGAAGCTTTCTTT
NA TRBJ1-5 NA TRBV19 CASLSRLGNQPQHF TGTGCCAGTTTATCTCGACTAGGCAATCAGCCCCAGCATTTT
NA TRBJ2-7 NA TRBV28 CASSPSGFSYEQYF TGTGCCAGCAGCCCATCGGGGTTTTCCTACGAGCAGTACTTC
TRBD2 TRBJ2-7 NA TRBV18 CASSPGSGRGFVSSYEQYF TGTGCCAGCTCACCCGGGAGCGGGAGGGGATTCGTCAGCTCCTACGAGCAGTACTTC
TRBD2 TRBJ2-7 NA TRBV6-6 CASRPTSETSEQYF TGTGCCAGCAGGCCTACTAGCGAGACATCGGAACAGTACTTC
TRBD1 TRBJ1-2 NA TRBV6-5 CASTRTGTDGYTF TGTGCCAGCACTCGGACAGGGACAGATGGCTACACCTTC
TRBD2 TRBJ2-7 NA TRBV9 CASSYSGRSDEQYF TGTGCCAGCAGTTATAGCGGGAGGAGCGACGAGCAGTACTTC
NA TRBJ1-1 NA TRBV4-2 CASSSRATNTEAFF TGTGCCAGCAGCTCGAGGGCGACGAACACTGAAGCTTTCTTT
TRBD1 TRBJ1-4 NA TRBV2 CASNNPGTGDGKLFF TGTGCCAGCAACAATCCGGGGACAGGGGATGGAAAACTGTTTTTT
TRBD2 TRBJ2-2 NA TRBV28 CASSLDLAENPYANTGELFF TGTGCCAGCAGTTTAGATCTAGCGGAGAACCCTTACGCGAACACCGGGGAGCTGTTTTTT